The clone carrying this T cell receptor (beta chain) was seen repeatedly, ten times or more. Its antigen is not known. The V and J ends lost 5 bases and 2 bases respectively, with 9 bases between them. Looked up from germline, CDR1 is SEHNR and CDR2 is FQNEAQ (reference sequence). CDR3 length: 14 amino acids. Amplification by 5'RACE using constant-segment primers produced TCR alpha and TCR beta cDNA libraries that carried sample barcodes and UMIs. TCRdb redid the calling of the 5' RACE reads with MiXCR, one entry per CDR3 protein. The data hold 500,000 to 600,000 distinct CDR3 sequences, with 18% observed a single time. The sample is drawn from a study of T-cell memory formation after mild COVID-19. Study findings and constraints: Shrinking CD4+ clones resided mostly in CM and EM, and CD8+ ones in EMRA. Among clones contracting day 15 to 85, CD4/CD8 was balanced, whereas later expanders leaned CD4+. Memory from before infection featured some responding clones, which suggests cross-reactive memory joined.

Sequenced: PBMCs or a T cell subset sorted from them (not recorded which). The genes are TRBV7-9 and TRBJ2-2, with D possibly being TRBD1 or TRBD2 (5 bases each). The source of this sequence is an adult woman who had mild COVID-19 (a few samples of this study predate the infection). Cell type and time point are not known. The CDR3 loop reads CASSRDRNTGELFF. Written as DNA, the CDR3 is TGTGCCAGCAGCCGGGACCGAAACACCGGGGAGCTGTTTTTT.